This T cell receptor (beta chain) was recorded in a study of blood T cells in healthy people across ages. Whole-study results and caveats: It was the long-lived donors that had more naive CD4+ cells and higher diversity than aged donors. A strong correlation was found between TCR beta diversity and the percentage of naive T cells.

This clonotype showed up just a few times. The antigen remains unidentified. CDR3 length: 13 amino acids. The V gene lost 8 bases and the J gene lost 5 bases, with 18 bases spanning the gap. Looked up from germline, CDR1 is DFQATT and CDR2 is SNEGSKA (reference sequence). PBMCs, at least 6 million per sample, were isolated. Then a second PCR, running roughly 7 to 11 cycles, was carried out with a sample-barcoded 5' primer and a J-beta primer mix. MiXCR, applied by TCRdb to the 5' RACE reads, yields one record per CDR3 protein. This table holds some 560,000 distinct CDR3 sequences, roughly a quarter found once. These same data were also listed under a study on T cells of mothers and their children.

The chain links TRBV20-1 to TRBJ2-5; the D gene is possibly TRBD1 (6 bases). The sequencing sample was made of blood. The receptor's source is a boy aged 2-9 years in good health. The CDR3 protein is CSSRTGPWETQYF. The DNA of the CDR3 is TGCAGTAGTCGAACAGGGCCTTGGGAGACCCAGTACTTC.